This T cell receptor beta chain stems from a study of T cell repertoires in cytomegalovirus infection. Across the study: Public TCR beta signatures marked donors with CMV infection and the matching HLA.

Trimming stripped 5 bases from V and 0 bases from J, with 14 bases between. Germline V gene sequence: CDR1 LNHDA, CDR2 SQIVND (reference sequence). This CDR3 region has 16 residues. MiXCR was run by TCRdb on the reads, yielding one entry per CDR3 protein. The sample lists 69,000 or so distinct CDR3 sequences; 25% to 30% were seen once. This clonotype is medium-sized by share. Its cognate antigen is unknown. The chain recombines TRBV19 with TRBJ1-3; no reliable D call. Here the sequenced sample was CD8+ T cells from cultured PBMCs, taken from culture after CMV antigen stimulation. The sequence was obtained from a human donor in good health (CMV status not recorded). Some clones in this sample may be carry-over from other donors' samples. The CDR3 protein is CASSSLTLSSGNTIYF. The CDR3 nucleotides are TGTGCCAGTAGTTCCTTGACACTGAGCTCTGGAAACACCATATATTTT. Together with reference TRBV19 and TRBJ1-3, the CDR3 gives the full variable domain: DGGITQSPKYLFRKEGQNVTLSCEQNLNHDAMYWYRQDPGQGLRLIYYSQIVNDFQKGDIAEGYSVSREKKESFPLTVTSAQKNPTAFYLCASSSLTLSSGNTIYFGEGSWLTVV.